A single sample is the source of the 27 T cell receptor beta chains below, sequenced in a study of T cell responses to AZD1222 COVID-19 vaccine. Sequencing was performed with immunoSEQ multiplex PCR; in TCRdb, only in-frame clones are kept and a portion is missing. The data contain around 87,000 clones, about nine tenths of them seen just once; the ten biggest clones take up about 24%. The input for sequencing was peripheral blood, taken on day 0 of AZD1222 vaccination. These TCRs come from an adult in good health.

In nucleotides, the CDR3 is TGTGCCAGCAGCGTAGAGCCCACCTCTGGGGGATATGGCTACACCTTC. Residues: CASSVEPTSGGYGYTF. The rearrangement joins TRBV9 to TRBJ1-2, with D perhaps matching TRBD1 (5 bases). This CDR3 spans 16 amino acids. V lost 0 bases and J lost 5, with 17 bases in between. The V gene's germline CDR1 is SGDLS and CDR2 YYNGEE.

The J gene is TRBJ1-6, the V gene TRBV5-1; D not resolved. Trimming took 0 bases from V and 6 from J, leaving 10 bases between them. The germline V gene encodes CDR1 SGHRS and CDR2 YFSETQ. This CDR3 spans 15 amino acids. In nucleotides, the CDR3 is TGCGCCAGCAGCTTGGCCTGGGGAGGTAATTCACCCCTCCACTTT. It specifies CASSLAWGGNSPLHF.

The rearrangement uses TRBV21-1 and TRBJ1-5. TRBV21-1 is a known pseudogene. The CDR3 is made up of 17 amino acids. The CDR3 sequence is CAPPPREPNVAHQPQHF. The CDR3, as DNA: TGTGCCCCGCCCCCCAGAGAGCCTAACGTTGCTCATCAGCCCCAGCATTTT.

The V gene is TRBV28, the J gene TRBJ2-7; TRBD1 matches at 8 bases. Per germline, CDR1 MDHEN and CDR2 SYDVKM. This CDR3 is 16 amino acids long. Trimming removed 5 bases from V and 7 bases from J; junction bases left unmatched: 16. Written as DNA, the CDR3 is TGTGCCAGCAGTAAAACGGACAGGGTGGGGAGGAGGGAGCAGTACTTC. Translation: CASSKTDRVGRREQYF.

This clone was seen repeatedly, ten times or more. The chain carries TRBV3-1 (or the pseudogene TRBV3-2) and TRBJ1-2; 7 nucleotides agree with TRBD1. Germline V gene data show CDR1 as LGHDT and CDR2 as YNNKEL (reference sequence). The CDR3 length is 19 residues. Trimming removed 3 bases from V and 5 bases from J; junction bases left unmatched: 21. The CDR3 sequence is CASSQGGDRAKMSRYGYTF. The CDR3 nucleotides read TGTGCCAGCAGCCAGGGGGGGGACAGAGCTAAAATGAGCCGGTATGGCTACACCTTC.

Comment on this clone: One junction end does not reproduce the germline sequence, and a read error may be involved. The chain recombines TRBV7-3 with TRBJ2-7; 8 bases fit TRBD1. CDR1 and CDR2 (germline): SGHTA, FQGTGA. The CDR3 has 14 amino acids. The CDR3 nucleotides are TGTGCCAGCAGCATAACAGGGGGTCCCTACGAGCAGTACTTC. Translation: CASSITGGPYEQYF.

The chain links TRBV27 to TRBJ1-5; D not certain. The length of the CDR3 is 15 residues. Trimming removed 3 bases at V and 4 bases at J, with 13 bases between. Germline values: CDR1 MNHEY, CDR2 SMNVEV (reference sequence). The CDR3, as DNA: TGTGCCAGCAGTTTGTCGAGGTTAGGAAATCAGCCCCAGCATTTT. It translates to CASSLSRLGNQPQHF.

This chain links TRBV5-4 with TRBJ2-6; TRBD2 aligns across 7 bases. The CDR3 sequence is 18 residues long. With V trimmed by 1 base and J by 1 base, 8 bases remained unmatched. Germline lookup yields CDR1 SGHNT and CDR2 YYREEE (reference sequence). CDR3 region: CASSLLGRGESGANVLTF. Here the CDR3 DNA reads TGTGCCAGCAGCTTGTTAGGCCGGGGGGAATCTGGGGCCAACGTCCTGACTTTC.

This chain connects TRBV5-6 to TRBJ1-2, with D tentatively TRBD1 (6 bases). V lost 0 bases, J lost 4 bases, and 19 bases lay in between. This CDR3 is 17 amino acids long. The germline V gene encodes CDR1 SGHDT and CDR2 YYEEEE. CDR3 sequence (DNA): TGTGCCAGCAGCTTGGCTTTCTACGGGGGGCACATCTATGGCTACACCTTC. This codes for CASSLAFYGGHIYGYTF.

This clone was recorded only once. V usage is TRBV4-1 and J usage is TRBJ1-4; a weak D match, TRBD1 (5 bases). The CDR3 runs to 16 residues. The V end lost 4 bases, the J end lost 8 bases, and 20 bases lay between the germline ends. Germline CDR1 is MGHRA and CDR2 is YSYEKL. The DNA of the CDR3 is TGCGCCAGCAGCCGGGGATACGGGACGGGAGAGGAAAAACTGTTTTTT. Residues: CASSRGYGTGEEKLFF.

The V call is TRBV18, the J call TRBJ2-7; D not resolved. Trimming left V 3 bases short and J 7 bases short, with 19 bases between. The CDR3 totals 15 residues. The germline V gene has CDR1 KGHSH and CDR2 LQKENI. The CDR3 loop is CASSPNQRSGGEQYF. The DNA for the CDR3 is TGTGCCAGCTCACCGAACCAAAGAAGTGGTGGGGAGCAGTACTTC.

The genes are TRBV5-4 and TRBJ2-7; TRBD1 might be the D (6 bases). Germline V gene lookup returns CDR1 SGHNT and CDR2 YYREEE (reference sequence). V lost 1 base and J lost 1, with 6 bases in between. This CDR3 region has 13 residues. The CDR3 DNA sequence: TGTGCCAGCAGCTTGAGGGGGTCCTACGAGCAGTACTTC. Its protein is CASSLRGSYEQYF.

On this clone itself: The identical CDR3 is also encoded by other nucleotide sequences in the sample. This chain uses TRBV19 with TRBJ1-5; maybe TRBD1 (6 bases). V was clipped by 5 bases and J by 4 bases, with 12 bases between them. CDR1 and CDR2 (germline): LNHDA, SQIVND (reference sequence). CDR3 length equals 14 residues. The CDR3 DNA follows: TGTGCCAGTAGTCTAGGACAGAGAAATCAGCCCCAGCATTTT. As protein: CASSLGQRNQPQHF.

This clone was seen once. This rearrangement joins TRBV30 to TRBJ2-7, with D possibly matching TRBD1 (7 bases). CDR1 is GTSNPN, CDR2 SVGIG, per germline (reference sequence). V was clipped by 4 bases and J by 6 bases, with 10 bases between them. The length of the CDR3 is 11 residues. The DNA of the CDR3 is TGTGCCTGGAATCAGGGGGGCGAGCAGTACTTC. Protein sequence: CAWNQGGEQYF.

In this sample, this clone turned up a few times. The chain couples TRBV7-2 to TRBJ1-5, with D hard to call. The CDR3 is 15 residues long. V was cut by 5 bases and J by 0 bases, with 11 bases left in between. Germline V gives CDR1 SGHTA, CDR2 FQGNSA. CDR3 sequence (DNA): TGTGCCAGCAGCAACGGACGTTATAGCAATCAGCCCCAGCATTTT. Amino acid sequence: CASSNGRYSNQPQHF. The variable domain in full, completed from reference TRBV7-2 and TRBJ1-5, reads GAGVSQSPSNKVTEKGKDVELRCDPISGHTALYWYRQSLGQGLEFLIYFQGNSAPDKSGLPSDRFSAERTGGSVSTLTIQRTQQEDSAVYLCASSNGRYSNQPQHFGDGTRLSIL.

The rearrangement links TRBV15 to TRBJ2-2, with D possibly matching TRBD2 (6 bases). The V gene lost 3 bases and the J gene lost 7 bases, with 12 bases spanning the gap. Germline CDR1 reads LNHNV; CDR2 reads YYDKDF (reference sequence). This CDR3 contains 14 residues. The CDR3 is CATSRGGTDGELFF. Here the CDR3 DNA reads TGTGCCACCAGCAGGGGCGGGACCGACGGGGAGCTGTTTTTT. The full variable domain, its missing parts supplied by reference TRBV15 and TRBJ2-2, is DAMVIQNPRYQVTQFGKPVTLSCSQTLNHNVMYWYQQKSSQAPKLLFHYYDKDFNNEADTPDNFQSRRPNTSFCFLDIRSPGLGDTAMYLCATSRGGTDGELFFGEGSRLTVL.

The chain links TRBV5-4 to TRBJ1-3; 8 bases agree with TRBD1. This CDR3 is built from 14 residues. V lost 3 bases to trimming and J lost 8 bases; unmatched junction nucleotides: 7. Germline lookup yields CDR1 SGHNT and CDR2 YYREEE (reference sequence). CDR3 in amino acids: CASSSRDRKDTIYF. The CDR3 DNA is TGTGCCAGCAGCTCCCGGGACAGGAAGGACACCATATATTTT.

The chain combines TRBV29-1 with TRBJ2-2; D assignment may be TRBD1 or TRBD2 (5 bases each). CDR1 is SQVTM and CDR2 is ANQGSEA in the germline V gene. The CDR3 sequence is 13 residues long. V was cut by 5 bases and J by 4 bases, with 11 bases left in between. For the CDR3, the DNA is TGCAGCGTTCGGGCAGGGACCACCGGGGAGCTGTTTTTT. It translates to CSVRAGTTGELFF.

The chain joins TRBV3-1 (or the pseudogene TRBV3-2) to TRBJ1-2; 9 nucleotides align to TRBD1. Germline values: CDR1 LGHDT, CDR2 YNNKEL (reference sequence). This CDR3 has 15 residues. The trim removed 5 bases at V and 7 bases at J, leaving 11 bases unmatched. The CDR3 DNA is TGTGCCAGCAGCTCCCGGACAGGGGATCGGCGTGGCTACACCTTC. Protein product: CASSSRTGDRRGYTF.

V and J are TRBV28 and TRBJ1-3; the match to TRBD1 covers 7 bases. CDR1 and CDR2 (germline): MDHEN, SYDVKM. This CDR3 comprises 15 residues. V dropped 7 bases and J dropped 5; count of bases not matched to a gene: 11. CDR3 amino acids: CASTRGTADRNTIYF. The CDR3 bases are TGTGCCAGCACCCGGGGGACAGCTGACCGAAACACCATATATTTT.

This chain links TRBV7-2 with TRBJ2-7, with a possible D match to TRBD1 (5 bases). V was shortened by 2 bases and J by 3 bases, with 20 bases between the two germline ends. The CDR3 has 17 amino acids. Germline CDR1 SGHTA, CDR2 FQGNSA. CDR3 sequence (DNA): TGTGCCAGCAGCTTAATAGGTCATTTGACAGTAATCTACGAGCAGTACTTC. As protein: CASSLIGHLTVIYEQYF. The whole variable domain, filled in from reference TRBV7-2 and TRBJ2-7, reads GAGVSQSPSNKVTEKGKDVELRCDPISGHTALYWYRQSLGQGLEFLIYFQGNSAPDKSGLPSDRFSAERTGGSVSTLTIQRTQQEDSAVYLCASSLIGHLTVIYEQYFGPGTRLTVT.

The chain carries TRBV4-2 and TRBJ1-5; D not resolved. The germline gives CDR1 LGHNA, CDR2 YNFKEQ. There are 15 residues in the CDR3. Trimming took off 4 bases at V and 4 bases at J, with 14 bases between the two ends. The DNA for the CDR3 is TGTGCCAGCAGCCCTTACCCCCTGACAAATCAGCCCCAGCATTTT. Encoded protein: CASSPYPLTNQPQHF.

This rearrangement joins TRBV4-3 to TRBJ1-2, with D hard to call. CDR1 is LGHNA and CDR2 is YSLEER in the germline V gene. The CDR3 spans 14 residues. V gave up 0 bases and J gave up 8 bases, with 13 bases separating them. DNA for the CDR3: TGCGCCAGCAGCCAAGAAAACGCCTTTGGAGGCTACACCTTC. Its protein is CASSQENAFGGYTF.

The chain combines TRBV5-6 with TRBJ2-4; D may be TRBD1 or TRBD2 (5 bases each). Per the germline V gene, CDR1 is SGHDT and CDR2 is YYEEEE. The CDR3 loop spans 15 amino acids. V gave up 3 bases and J gave up 0 bases, with 10 bases separating them. Written as DNA, the CDR3 is TGTGCCAGCAGCTGGGGGATCTTAGCCAAAAACATTCAGTACTTC. It yields the protein CASSWGILAKNIQYF.

This chain joins TRBV6-5 and TRBJ1-2; D not certain. The CDR3 consists of 15 residues. Germline loops: CDR1 MNHEY, CDR2 SVGAGI. Trimming shortened V by 0 bases and J by 4 bases, and 12 bases separated the two germline ends. Here the CDR3 DNA reads TGTGCCAGCAGTTACTCCACGACGGTTAGCTATGGCTACACCTTC. Amino acids: CASSYSTTVSYGYTF.

V gene TRBV2 combines with J gene TRBJ2-2; tentatively, D is TRBD1 (6 bases). Germline assignment: CDR1 SNHLY and CDR2 FYNNEI. The V and J ends lost 5 bases and 6 bases respectively, with 10 bases between them. This CDR3 has 13 residues. The CDR3 loop reads CASSNRESGELFF. The CDR3 DNA reads TGTGCCAGCAGTAACAGGGAGTCCGGGGAGCTGTTTTTT.

This rearrangement joins TRBV2 to TRBJ1-4; maybe TRBD1 (5 bases). Germline CDR1 reads SNHLY; CDR2 reads FYNNEI. V lost 11 bases and J 0 bases, leaving 10 bases between the germline ends. This CDR3 comprises 13 residues. For the CDR3, the DNA is TGTGCCGGAAAACAGGCAACTAATGAAAAACTGTTTTTT. This encodes CAGKQATNEKLFF.